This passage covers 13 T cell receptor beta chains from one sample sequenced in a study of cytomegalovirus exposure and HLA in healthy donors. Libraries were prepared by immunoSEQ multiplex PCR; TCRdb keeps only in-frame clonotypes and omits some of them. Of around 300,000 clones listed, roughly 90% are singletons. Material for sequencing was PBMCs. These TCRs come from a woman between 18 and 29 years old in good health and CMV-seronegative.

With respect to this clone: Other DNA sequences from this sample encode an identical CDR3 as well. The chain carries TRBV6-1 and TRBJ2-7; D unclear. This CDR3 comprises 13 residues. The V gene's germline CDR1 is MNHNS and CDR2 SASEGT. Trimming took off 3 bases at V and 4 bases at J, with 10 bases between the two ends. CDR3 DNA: TGTGCCAGCAGTGACCTGTTAGCATACGAGCAGTACTTC. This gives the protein CASSDLLAYEQYF.

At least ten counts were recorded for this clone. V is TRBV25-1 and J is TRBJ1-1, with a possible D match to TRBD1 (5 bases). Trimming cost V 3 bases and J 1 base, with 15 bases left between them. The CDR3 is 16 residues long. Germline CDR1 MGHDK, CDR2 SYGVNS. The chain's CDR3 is CASSDLQDGGNTEAFF. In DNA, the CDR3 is TGTGCCAGCAGTGACTTGCAGGACGGGGGGAACACTGAAGCTTTCTTT.

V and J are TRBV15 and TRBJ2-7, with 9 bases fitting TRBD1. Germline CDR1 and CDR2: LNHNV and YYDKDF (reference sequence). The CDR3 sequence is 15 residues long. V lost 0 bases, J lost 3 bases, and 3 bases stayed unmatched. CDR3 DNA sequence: TGTGCCACCAGCAGAGATCTGGGACAGGGCTACGAGCAGTACTTC. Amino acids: CATSRDLGQGYEQYF.

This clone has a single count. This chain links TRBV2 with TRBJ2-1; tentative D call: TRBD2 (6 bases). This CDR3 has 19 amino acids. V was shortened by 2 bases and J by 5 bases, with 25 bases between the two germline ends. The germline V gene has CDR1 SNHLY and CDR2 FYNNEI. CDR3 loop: CASSEKQVRLSGRNNEQFF. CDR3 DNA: TGTGCCAGCAGTGAAAAACAGGTCAGGCTTAGCGGCAGAAACAATGAGCAGTTCTTC. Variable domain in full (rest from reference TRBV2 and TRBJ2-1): EPEVTQTPSHQVTQMGQEVILRCVPISNHLYFYWYRQILGQKVEFLVSFYNNEISEKSEIFDDQFSVERPDGSNFTLKIRSTKLEDSAMYFCASSEKQVRLSGRNNEQFFGPGTRLTVL.

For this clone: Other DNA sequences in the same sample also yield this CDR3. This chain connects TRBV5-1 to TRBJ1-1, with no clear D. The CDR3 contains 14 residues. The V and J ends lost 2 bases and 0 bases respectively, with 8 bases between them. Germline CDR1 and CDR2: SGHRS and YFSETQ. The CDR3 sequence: CASSFSRMNTEAFF. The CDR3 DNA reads TGCGCCAGCAGCTTCTCCAGAATGAACACTGAAGCTTTCTTT.

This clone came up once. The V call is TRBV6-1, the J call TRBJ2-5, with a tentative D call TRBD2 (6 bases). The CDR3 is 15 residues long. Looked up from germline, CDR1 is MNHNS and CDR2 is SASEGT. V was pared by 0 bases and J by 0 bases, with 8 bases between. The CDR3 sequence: CASSEAGRYQETQYF. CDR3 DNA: TGTGCCAGCAGTGAAGCGGGGAGGTACCAAGAGACCCAGTACTTC.

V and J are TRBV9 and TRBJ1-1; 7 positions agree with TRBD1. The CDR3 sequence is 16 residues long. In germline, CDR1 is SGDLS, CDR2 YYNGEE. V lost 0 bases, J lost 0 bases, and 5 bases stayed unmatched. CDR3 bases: TGTGCCAGCAGCGTAGGAGAAGGGACAGTGAACACTGAAGCTTTCTTT. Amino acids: CASSVGEGTVNTEAFF.

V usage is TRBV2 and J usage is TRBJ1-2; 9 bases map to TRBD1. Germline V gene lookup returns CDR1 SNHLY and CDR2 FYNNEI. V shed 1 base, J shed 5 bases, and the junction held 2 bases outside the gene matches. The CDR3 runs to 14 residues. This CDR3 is CASSEEGQGYGYTF. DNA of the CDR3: TGTGCCAGCAGTGAAGAGGGACAGGGTTATGGCTACACCTTC.

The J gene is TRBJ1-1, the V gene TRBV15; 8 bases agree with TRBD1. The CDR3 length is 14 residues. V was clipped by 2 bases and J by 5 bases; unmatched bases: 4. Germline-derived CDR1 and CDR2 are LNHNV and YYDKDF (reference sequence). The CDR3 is CATSRTGGRTEAFF. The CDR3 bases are TGTGCCACCAGCAGAACAGGGGGACGGACTGAAGCTTTCTTT.

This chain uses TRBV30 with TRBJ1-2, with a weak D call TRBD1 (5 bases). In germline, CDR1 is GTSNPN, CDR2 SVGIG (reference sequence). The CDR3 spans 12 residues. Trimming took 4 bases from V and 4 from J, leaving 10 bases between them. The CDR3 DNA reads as TGTGCCTGGATAGACAGCTTCTATGGCTACACCTTC. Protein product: CAWIDSFYGYTF.

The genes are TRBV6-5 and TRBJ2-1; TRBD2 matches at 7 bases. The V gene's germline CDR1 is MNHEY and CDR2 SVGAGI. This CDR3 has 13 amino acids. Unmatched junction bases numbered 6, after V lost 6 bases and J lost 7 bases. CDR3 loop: CASRGLVPNEQFF. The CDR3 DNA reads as TGTGCCAGCAGAGGACTAGTTCCGAATGAGCAGTTCTTC.

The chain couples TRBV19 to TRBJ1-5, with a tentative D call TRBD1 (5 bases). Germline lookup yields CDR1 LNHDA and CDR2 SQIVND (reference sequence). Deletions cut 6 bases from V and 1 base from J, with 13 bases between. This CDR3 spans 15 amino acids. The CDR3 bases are TGTGCCAGTAGCCCCCCAGGGCAAAGCAATCAGCCCCAGCATTTT. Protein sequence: CASSPPGQSNQPQHF.

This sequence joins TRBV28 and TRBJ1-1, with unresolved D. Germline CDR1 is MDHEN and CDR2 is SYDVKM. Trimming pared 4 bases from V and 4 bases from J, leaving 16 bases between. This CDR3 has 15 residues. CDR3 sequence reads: CASSSPTSRSTEAFF. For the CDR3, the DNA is TGTGCCAGCAGTTCCCCTACTTCAAGGAGCACTGAAGCTTTCTTT. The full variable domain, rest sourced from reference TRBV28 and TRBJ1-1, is DVKVTQSSRYLVKRTGEKVFLECVQDMDHENMFWYRQDPGLGLRLIYFSYDVKMKEKGDIPEGYSVSREKKERFSLILESASTNQTSMYLCASSSPTSRSTEAFFGQGTRLTVV.